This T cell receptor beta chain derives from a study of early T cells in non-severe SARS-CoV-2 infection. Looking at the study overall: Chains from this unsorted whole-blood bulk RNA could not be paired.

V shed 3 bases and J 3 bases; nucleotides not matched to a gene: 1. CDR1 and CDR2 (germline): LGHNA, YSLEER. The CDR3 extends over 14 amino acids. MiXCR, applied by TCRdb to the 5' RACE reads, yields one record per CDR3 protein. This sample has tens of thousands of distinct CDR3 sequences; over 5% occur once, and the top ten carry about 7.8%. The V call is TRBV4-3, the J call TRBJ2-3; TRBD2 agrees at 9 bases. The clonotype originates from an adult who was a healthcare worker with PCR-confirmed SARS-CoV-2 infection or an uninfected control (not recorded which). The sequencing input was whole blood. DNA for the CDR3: TGCGCCAGCAGCCAGCGGGAGGGAACAGATACGCAGTATTTT. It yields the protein CASSQREGTDTQYF.